Sequencing of this T cell receptor beta chain was carried out in a study of T cell changes during pregnancy in multiple sclerosis. Germline V CDR1 and CDR2: DFQATT, SNEGSKA (reference sequence). This CDR3 comprises 11 residues. V lost 6 bases and J lost 8, with 13 bases in between. Using immunoSEQ multiplex PCR, the repertoire was profiled, and TCRdb retains in-frame clones only, with some absent. The sample records some 70,000 clones, around 90% being singletons. The sequencing used peripheral blood, collected after pregnancy. The clonotype was recovered from a female donor in good health, enrolled as a control in a pregnancy study. This sequence joins TRBV20-1 and TRBJ1-2; no definite D call. The CDR3 coding sequence is TGCAGTGCGCGCCACGGGAACGGCTACACCTTC. This sequence encodes CSARHGNGYTF.